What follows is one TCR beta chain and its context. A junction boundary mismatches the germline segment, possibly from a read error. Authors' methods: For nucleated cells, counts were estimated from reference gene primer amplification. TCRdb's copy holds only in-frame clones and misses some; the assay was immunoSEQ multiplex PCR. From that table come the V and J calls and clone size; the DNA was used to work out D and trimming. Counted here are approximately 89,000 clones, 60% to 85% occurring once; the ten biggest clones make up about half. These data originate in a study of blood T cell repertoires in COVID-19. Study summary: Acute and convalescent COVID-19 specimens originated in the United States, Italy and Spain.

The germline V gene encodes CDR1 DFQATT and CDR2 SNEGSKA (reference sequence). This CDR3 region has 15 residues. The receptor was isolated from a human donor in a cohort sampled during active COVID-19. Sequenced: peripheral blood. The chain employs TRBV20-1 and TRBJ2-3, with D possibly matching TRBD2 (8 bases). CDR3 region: CNASGTAGGTDTQYF. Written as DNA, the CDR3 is TGCAATGCTAGTGGGACAGCGGGGGGCACAGATACGCAGTATTTT.